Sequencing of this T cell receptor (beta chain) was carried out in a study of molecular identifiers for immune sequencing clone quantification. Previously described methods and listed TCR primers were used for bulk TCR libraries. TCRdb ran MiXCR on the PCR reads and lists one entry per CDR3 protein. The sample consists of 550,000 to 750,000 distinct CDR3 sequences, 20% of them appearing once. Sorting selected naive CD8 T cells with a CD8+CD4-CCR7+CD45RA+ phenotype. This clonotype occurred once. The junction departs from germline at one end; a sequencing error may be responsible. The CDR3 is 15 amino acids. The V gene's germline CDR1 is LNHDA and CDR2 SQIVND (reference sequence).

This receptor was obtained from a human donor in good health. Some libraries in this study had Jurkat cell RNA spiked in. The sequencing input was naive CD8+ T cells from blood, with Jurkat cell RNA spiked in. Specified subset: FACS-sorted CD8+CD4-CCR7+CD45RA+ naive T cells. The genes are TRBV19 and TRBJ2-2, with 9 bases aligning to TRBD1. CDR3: CASSLDRGYTGEPFF. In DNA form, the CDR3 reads TGTGCCAGTAGCCTTGACAGGGGGTACACCGGGGAGCCGTTTTTT.